This TCR delta chain derives from a study of gamma delta lymphoproliferative disorders and STAT genes. TCRdb reran clone calling via CATT on the multiplex PCR reads. Of under 1,500 delta-chain clones in the sample, more than 1.3% were seen once. The receptor sequences were amplified from genomic DNA of peripheral blood mononuclear cells. As concerns this clone: TCRdb attributes to this sequence the protein of a much larger clone, which differs from the DNA translation at residue 15; a read error is likely, and the protein displayed is translated from the DNA.

Sequences were obtained from blood. The receptor was derived from a human donor in good health.

CDR3 protein: CASTTLGAKYHRSWNTRQMFF. CDR3 nucleotides: TGTGCCTCCACTACGCTGGGGGCGAAATACCACCGATCCTGGAACACCCGACAGATGTTTTTC. The rearrangement links TRDV3 to TRDJ3, with D perhaps TRDD3 (7 bases). Per germline, CDR1 TVYSNPD and CDR2 GDNSRS (reference sequence). The CDR3 consists of 21 residues. Together with reference TRDV3 and TRDJ3, the CDR3 gives the full variable domain: CDKVTQSSPDQTVASGSEVVLLCTYDTVYSNPDLFWYRIRPDYSFQFVFYGDNSRSEGADFTQGRFSVKHILTQKAFHLVISPVRTEDSATYYCASTTLGAKYHRSWNTRQMFFGTGIKLFVEP.